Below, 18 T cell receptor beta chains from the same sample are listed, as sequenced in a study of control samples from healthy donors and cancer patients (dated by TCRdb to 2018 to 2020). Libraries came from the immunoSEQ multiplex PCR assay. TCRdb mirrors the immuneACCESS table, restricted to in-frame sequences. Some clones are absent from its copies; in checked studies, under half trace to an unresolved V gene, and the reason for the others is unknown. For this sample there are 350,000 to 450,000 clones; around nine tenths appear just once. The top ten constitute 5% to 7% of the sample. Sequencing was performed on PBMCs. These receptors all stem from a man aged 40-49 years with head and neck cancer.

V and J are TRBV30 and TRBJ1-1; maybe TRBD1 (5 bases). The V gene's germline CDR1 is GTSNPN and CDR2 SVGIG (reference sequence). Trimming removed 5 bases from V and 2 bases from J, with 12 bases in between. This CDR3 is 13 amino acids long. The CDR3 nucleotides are TGTGCCTGGGGGGGGAACGGAAACACTGAAGCTTTCTTT. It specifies CAWGGNGNTEAFF.

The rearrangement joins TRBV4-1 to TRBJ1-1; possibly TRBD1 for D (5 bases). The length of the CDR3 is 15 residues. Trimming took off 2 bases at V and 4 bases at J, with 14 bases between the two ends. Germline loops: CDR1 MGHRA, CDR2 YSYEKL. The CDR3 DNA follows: TGCGCCAGCAGCCAATTATCACCGGGGGTCACTGAAGCTTTCTTT. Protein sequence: CASSQLSPGVTEAFF.

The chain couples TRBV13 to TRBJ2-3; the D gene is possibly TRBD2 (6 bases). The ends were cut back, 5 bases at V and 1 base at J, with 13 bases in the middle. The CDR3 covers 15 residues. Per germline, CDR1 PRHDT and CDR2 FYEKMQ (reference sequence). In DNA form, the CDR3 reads TGTGCCAGCAGCCCCCGGGACTTACGCACAGATACGCAGTATTTT. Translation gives CASSPRDLRTDTQYF.

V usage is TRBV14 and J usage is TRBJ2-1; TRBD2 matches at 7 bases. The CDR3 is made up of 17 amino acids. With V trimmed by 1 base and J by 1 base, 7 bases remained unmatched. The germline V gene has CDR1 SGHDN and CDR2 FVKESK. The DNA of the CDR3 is TGTGCCAGCAGCCAAGTTGGGACTACCGCTTCCTACAATGAGCAGTTCTTC. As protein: CASSQVGTTASYNEQFF.

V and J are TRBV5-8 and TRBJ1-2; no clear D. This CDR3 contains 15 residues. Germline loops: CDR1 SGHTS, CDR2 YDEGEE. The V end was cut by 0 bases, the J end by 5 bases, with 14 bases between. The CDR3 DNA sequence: TGTGCCAGCAGCTTGGGGCGGCATGTAAAATATGGCTACACCTTC. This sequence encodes CASSLGRHVKYGYTF.

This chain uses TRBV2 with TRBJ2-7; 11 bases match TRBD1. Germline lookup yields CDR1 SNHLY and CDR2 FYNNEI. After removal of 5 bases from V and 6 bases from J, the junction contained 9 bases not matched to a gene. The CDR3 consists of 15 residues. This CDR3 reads CASSQGTGGNFEQYF. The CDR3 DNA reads TGTGCCAGCAGTCAGGGGACAGGGGGGAATTTCGAGCAGTACTTC. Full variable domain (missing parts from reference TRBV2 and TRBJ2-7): EPEVTQTPSHQVTQMGQEVILRCVPISNHLYFYWYRQILGQKVEFLVSFYNNEISEKSEIFDDQFSVERPDGSNFTLKIRSTKLEDSAMYFCASSQGTGGNFEQYFGPGTRLTVT.

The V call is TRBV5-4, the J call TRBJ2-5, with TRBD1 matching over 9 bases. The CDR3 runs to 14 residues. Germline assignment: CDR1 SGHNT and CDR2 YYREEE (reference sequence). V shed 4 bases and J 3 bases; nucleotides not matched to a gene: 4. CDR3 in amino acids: CASSPRTGEETQYF. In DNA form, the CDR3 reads TGTGCCAGCAGCCCCAGGACAGGGGAAGAGACCCAGTACTTC.

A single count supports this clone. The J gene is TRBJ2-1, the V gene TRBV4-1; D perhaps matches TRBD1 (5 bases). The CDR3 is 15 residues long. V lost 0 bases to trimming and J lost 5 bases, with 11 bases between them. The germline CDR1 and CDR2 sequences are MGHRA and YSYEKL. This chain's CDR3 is CASSQEGADDNEQFF. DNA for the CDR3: TGCGCCAGCAGCCAAGAAGGGGCGGACGACAATGAGCAGTTCTTC.

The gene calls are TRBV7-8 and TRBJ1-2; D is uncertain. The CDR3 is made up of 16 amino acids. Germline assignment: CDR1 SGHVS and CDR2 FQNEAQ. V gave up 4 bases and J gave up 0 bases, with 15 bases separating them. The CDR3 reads CASSSWAMSSNYGYTF. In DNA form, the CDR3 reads TGTGCCAGCAGCTCCTGGGCAATGAGTTCTAACTATGGCTACACCTTC.

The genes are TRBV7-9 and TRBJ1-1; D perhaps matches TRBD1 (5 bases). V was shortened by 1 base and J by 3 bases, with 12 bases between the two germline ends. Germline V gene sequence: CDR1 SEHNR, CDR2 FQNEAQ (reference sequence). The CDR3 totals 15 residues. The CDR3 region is CASSLGGGADTEAFF. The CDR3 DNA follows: TGTGCCAGCAGCTTAGGTGGAGGGGCAGACACTGAAGCTTTCTTT.

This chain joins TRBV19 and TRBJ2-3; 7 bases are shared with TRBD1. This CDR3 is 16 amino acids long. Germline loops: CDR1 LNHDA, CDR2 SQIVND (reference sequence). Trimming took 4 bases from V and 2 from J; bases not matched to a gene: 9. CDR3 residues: CASSTTGTAITDTQYF. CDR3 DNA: TGTGCCAGTAGTACCACCGGGACAGCGATCACAGATACGCAGTATTTT.

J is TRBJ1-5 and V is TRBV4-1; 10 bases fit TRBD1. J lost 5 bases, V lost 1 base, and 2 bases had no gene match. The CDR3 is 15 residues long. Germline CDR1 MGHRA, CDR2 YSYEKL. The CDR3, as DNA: TGCGCCAGCAGCCAAGGACAGGGGGCGCATCAGCCCCAGCATTTT. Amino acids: CASSQGQGAHQPQHF.

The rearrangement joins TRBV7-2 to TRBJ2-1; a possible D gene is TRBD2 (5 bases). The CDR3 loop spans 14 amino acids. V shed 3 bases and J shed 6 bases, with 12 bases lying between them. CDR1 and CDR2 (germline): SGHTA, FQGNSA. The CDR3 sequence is CASSLSGNGNEQFF. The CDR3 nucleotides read TGTGCCAGCAGCTTGTCGGGGAATGGCAATGAGCAGTTCTTC.

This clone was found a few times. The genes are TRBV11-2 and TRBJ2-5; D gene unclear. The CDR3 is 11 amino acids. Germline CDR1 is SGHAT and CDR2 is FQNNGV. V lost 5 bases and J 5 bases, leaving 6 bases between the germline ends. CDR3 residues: CASSPAETQYF. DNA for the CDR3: TGTGCCAGCAGCCCAGCCGAGACCCAGTACTTC.

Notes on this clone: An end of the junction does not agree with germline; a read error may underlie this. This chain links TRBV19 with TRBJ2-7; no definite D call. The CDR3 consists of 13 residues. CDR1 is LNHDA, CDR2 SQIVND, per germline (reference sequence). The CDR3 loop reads CTSSVAASYEQYF. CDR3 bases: TGTACCAGTAGTGTGGCCGCATCCTACGAGCAGTACTTC.

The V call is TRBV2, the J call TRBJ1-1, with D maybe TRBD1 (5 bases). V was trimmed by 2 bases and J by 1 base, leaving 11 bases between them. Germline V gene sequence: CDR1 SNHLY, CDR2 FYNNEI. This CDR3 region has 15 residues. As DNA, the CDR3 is TGTGCCAGCAGTGAATATGCCACAGGGAACACTGAAGCTTTCTTT. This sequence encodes CASSEYATGNTEAFF.

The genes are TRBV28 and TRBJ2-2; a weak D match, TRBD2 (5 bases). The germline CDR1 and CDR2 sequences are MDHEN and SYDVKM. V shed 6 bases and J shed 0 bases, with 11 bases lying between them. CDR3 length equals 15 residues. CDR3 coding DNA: TGTGCCAGCAGAGGGAGAACCACGAACACCGGGGAGCTGTTTTTT. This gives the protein CASRGRTTNTGELFF.

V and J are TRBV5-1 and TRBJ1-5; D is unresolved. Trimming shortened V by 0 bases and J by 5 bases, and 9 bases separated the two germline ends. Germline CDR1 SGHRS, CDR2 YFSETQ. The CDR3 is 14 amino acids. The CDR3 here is CASSLVVGDQPQHF. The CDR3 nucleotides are TGCGCCAGCAGCTTGGTGGTGGGAGATCAGCCCCAGCATTTT.